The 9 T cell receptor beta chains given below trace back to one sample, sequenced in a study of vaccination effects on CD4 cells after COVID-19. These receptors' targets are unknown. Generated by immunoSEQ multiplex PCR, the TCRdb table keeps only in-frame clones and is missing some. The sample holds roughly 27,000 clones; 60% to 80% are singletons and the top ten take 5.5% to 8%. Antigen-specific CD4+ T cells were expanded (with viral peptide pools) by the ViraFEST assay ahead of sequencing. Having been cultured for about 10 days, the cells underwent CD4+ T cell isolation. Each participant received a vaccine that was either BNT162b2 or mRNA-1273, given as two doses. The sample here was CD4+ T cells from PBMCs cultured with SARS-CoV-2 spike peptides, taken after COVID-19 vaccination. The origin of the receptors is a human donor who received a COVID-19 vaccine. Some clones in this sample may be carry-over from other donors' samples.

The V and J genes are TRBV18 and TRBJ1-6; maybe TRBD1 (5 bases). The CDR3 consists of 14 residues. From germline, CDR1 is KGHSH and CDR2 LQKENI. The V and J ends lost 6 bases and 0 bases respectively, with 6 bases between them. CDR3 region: CASSGGSYNSPLHF. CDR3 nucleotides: TGTGCCAGCTCGGGGGGCTCCTATAATTCACCCCTCCACTTT.

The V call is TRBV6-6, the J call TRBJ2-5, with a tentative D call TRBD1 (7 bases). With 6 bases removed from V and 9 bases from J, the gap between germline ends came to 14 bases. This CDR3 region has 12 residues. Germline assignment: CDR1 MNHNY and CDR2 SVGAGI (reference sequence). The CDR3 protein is CASRPDREAQYF. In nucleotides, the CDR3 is TGTGCCAGCAGACCTGACAGGGAGGCCCAGTACTTC.

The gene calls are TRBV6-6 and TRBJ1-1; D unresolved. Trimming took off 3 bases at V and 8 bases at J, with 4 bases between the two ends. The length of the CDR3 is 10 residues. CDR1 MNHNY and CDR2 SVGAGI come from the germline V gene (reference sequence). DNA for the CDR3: TGTGCCAGCAGTTATTCGGAAGCTTTCTTT. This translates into CASSYSEAFF.

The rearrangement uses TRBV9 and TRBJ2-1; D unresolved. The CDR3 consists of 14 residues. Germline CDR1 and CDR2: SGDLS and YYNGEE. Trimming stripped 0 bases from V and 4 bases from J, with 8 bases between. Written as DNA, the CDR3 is TGTGCCAGCAGCGTAGCGTCACTGTACAATGAGCAGTTCTTC. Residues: CASSVASLYNEQFF.

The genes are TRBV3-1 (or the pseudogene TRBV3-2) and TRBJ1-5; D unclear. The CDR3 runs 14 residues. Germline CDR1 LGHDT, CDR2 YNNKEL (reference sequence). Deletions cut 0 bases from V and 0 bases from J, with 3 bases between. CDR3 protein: CASSQDHSNQPQHF. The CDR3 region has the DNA TGTGCCAGCAGCCAAGACCATAGCAATCAGCCCCAGCATTTT.

The CDR3 here is CASSEAGSRGGLVDTQYF. CDR3 DNA sequence: TGTGCCAGCAGTGAAGCGGGATCCCGGGGGGGCCTGGTAGATACGCAGTATTTT. The chain has TRBV6-1 and TRBJ2-3; 8 bases align to TRBD2. V gave up 0 bases and J gave up 5 bases; unmatched junction bases: 13. The CDR3 has 18 residues. From germline, CDR1 is MNHNS and CDR2 SASEGT.

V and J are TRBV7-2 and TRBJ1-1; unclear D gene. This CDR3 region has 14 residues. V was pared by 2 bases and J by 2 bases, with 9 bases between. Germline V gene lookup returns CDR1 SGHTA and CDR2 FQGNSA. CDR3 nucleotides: TGTGCCAGCAGCTTATACGCAGGAAACACTGAAGCTTTCTTT. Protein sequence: CASSLYAGNTEAFF. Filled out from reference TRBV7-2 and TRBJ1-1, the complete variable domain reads GAGVSQSPSNKVTEKGKDVELRCDPISGHTALYWYRQSLGQGLEFLIYFQGNSAPDKSGLPSDRFSAERTGGSVSTLTIQRTQQEDSAVYLCASSLYAGNTEAFFGQGTRLTVV.

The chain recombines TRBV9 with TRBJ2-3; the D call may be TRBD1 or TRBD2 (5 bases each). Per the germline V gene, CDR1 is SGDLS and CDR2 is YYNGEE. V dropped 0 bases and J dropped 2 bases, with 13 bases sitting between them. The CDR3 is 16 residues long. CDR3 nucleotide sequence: TGTGCCAGCAGCGTAGGTATCAGGGAGACCACAGATACGCAGTATTTT. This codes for CASSVGIRETTDTQYF.

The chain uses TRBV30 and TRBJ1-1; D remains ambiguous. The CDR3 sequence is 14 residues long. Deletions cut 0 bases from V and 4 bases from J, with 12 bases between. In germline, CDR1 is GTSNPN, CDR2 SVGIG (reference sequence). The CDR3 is CAWSVRRRATEAFF. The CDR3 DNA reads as TGTGCCTGGAGTGTACGGAGGAGGGCCACTGAAGCTTTCTTT.